This TCR beta chain was obtained from a study of regulatory T cells in long-lasting Graves disease. Germline CDR1 and CDR2: MDHEN and SYDVKM. The CDR3 length is 14 residues. V was cut by 5 bases and J by 0 bases, with 8 bases left in between. To make TCR beta libraries, researchers used iRepertoire HTBI primers and Arm-PCR of CDR3 regions. One entry per CDR3 protein, called by TCRdb with MiXCR from the multiplex PCR reads. Counted here are about 470,000 distinct CDR3 sequences, less than 25% occurring once; the ten biggest clones make up less than 9%. Time point meaning: persistent/refractory GD, antithyroid drugs over 5 years with positive TRAb. From PBMCs, RNA was extracted and then used to make the TCR library. Peripheral blood, 7.5 to 9.5 milliliters per patient, was collected in EDTA tubes. This clonotype has only a few counts.

This receptor was obtained from a female donor with Graves disease. Sequencing was performed on peripheral blood mononuclear cells (PBMCs), taken when the disease was refractory, from a patient treated with antithyroid drugs. V and J are TRBV28 and TRBJ1-5; D is uncertain. CDR3: CASSLTNSNQPQHF. CDR3 sequence (DNA): TGTGCCAGCAGTCTAACTAATAGCAATCAGCCCCAGCATTTT.